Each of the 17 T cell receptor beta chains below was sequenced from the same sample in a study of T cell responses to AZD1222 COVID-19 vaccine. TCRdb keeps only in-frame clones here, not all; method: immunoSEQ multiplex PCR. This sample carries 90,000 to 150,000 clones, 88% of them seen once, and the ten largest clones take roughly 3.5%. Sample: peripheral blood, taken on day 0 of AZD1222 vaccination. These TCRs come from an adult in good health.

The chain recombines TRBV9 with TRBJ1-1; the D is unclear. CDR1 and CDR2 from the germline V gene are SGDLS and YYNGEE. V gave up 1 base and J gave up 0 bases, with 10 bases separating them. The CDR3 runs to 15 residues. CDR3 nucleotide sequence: TGTGCCAGCAGCGTATCCAGTAGGATGAACACTGAAGCTTTCTTT. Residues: CASSVSSRMNTEAFF.

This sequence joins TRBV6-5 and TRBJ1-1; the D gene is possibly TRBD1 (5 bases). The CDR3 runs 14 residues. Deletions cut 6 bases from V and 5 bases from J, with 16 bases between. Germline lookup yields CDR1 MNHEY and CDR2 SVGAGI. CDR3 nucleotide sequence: TGTGCCAGCAGAAAGCAGGGATCTCGGACTGAAGCTTTCTTT. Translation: CASRKQGSRTEAFF.

DNA of the CDR3: TGTGCCAGCAGTGAAGGCCAGGGGGCGGACGGCTACACCTTC. This translates into CASSEGQGADGYTF. The chain links TRBV2 to TRBJ1-2, with 8 bases matching TRBD1. The ends lost 1 base at V and 8 bases at J; junction bases unmatched: 6. This CDR3 spans 14 amino acids. Germline V CDR1 and CDR2: SNHLY, FYNNEI.

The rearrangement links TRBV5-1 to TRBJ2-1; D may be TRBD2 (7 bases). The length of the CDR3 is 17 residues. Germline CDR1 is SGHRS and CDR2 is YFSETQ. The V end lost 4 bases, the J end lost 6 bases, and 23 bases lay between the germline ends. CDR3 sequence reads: CASSLGFRSGGPNEQFF. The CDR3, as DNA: TGCGCCAGCAGCCTTGGGTTTCGGTCGGGGGGCCCCAATGAGCAGTTCTTC.

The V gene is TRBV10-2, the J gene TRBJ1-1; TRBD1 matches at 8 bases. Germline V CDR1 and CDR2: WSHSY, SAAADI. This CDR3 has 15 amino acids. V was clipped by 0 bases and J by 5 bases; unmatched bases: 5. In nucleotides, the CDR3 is TGCGCCAGCAGTGAGTCCGGACAGGGCTGGACTGAAGCTTTCTTT. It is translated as CASSESGQGWTEAFF.

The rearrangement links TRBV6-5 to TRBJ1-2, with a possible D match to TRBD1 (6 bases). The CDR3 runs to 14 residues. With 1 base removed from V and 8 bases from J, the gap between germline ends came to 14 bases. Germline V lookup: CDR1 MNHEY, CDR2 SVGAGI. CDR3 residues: CASSYFPDREGYTF. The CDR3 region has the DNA TGTGCCAGCAGTTACTTTCCGGACAGAGAGGGCTACACCTTC.

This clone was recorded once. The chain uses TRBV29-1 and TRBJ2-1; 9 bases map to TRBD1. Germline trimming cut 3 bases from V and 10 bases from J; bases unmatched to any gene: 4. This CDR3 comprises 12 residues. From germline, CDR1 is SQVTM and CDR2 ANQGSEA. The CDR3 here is CSVDTGGKEQFF. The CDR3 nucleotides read TGCAGCGTTGACACAGGGGGCAAAGAGCAGTTCTTC.

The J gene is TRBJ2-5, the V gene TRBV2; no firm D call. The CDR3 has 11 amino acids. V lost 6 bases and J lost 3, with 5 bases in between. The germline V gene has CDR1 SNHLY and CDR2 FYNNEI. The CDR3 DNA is TGTGCCAGCAGGGGTGAAGAGACCCAGTACTTC. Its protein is CASRGEETQYF.

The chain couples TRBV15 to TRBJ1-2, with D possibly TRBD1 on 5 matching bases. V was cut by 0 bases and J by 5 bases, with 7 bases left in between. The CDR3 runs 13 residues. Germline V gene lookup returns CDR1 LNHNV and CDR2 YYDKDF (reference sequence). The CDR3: CATSRDREYGYTF. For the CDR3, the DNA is TGTGCCACCAGCAGAGACAGGGAGTATGGCTACACCTTC. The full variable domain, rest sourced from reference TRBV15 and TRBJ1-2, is DAMVIQNPRYQVTQFGKPVTLSCSQTLNHNVMYWYQQKSSQAPKLLFHYYDKDFNNEADTPDNFQSRRPNTSFCFLDIRSPGLGDTAMYLCATSRDREYGYTFGSGTRLTVV.

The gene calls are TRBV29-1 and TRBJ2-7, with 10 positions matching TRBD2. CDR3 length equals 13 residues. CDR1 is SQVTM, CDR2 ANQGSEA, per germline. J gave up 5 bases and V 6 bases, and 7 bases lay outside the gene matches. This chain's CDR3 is CSVQPGLAHEQYF. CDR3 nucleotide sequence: TGCAGCGTCCAACCGGGACTAGCGCACGAGCAGTACTTC.

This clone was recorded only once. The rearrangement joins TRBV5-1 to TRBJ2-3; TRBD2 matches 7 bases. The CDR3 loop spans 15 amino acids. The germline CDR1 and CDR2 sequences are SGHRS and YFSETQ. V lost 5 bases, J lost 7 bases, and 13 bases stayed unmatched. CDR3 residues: CASSLYGGDPNTQYF. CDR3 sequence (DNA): TGCGCCAGCAGTCTGTATGGGGGGGACCCGAATACGCAGTATTTT.

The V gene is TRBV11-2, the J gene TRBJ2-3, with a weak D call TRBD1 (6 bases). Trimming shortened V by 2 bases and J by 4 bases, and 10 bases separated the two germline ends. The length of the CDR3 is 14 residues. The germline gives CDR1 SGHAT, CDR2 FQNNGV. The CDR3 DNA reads TGTGCCAGCAGCTTACAGGGGCAGGCAGATACGCAGTATTTT. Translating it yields CASSLQGQADTQYF.

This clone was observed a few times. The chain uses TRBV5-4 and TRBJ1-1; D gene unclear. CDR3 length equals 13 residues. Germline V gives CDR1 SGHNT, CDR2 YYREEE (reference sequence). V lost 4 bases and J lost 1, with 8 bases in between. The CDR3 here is CASSTDSNTEAFF. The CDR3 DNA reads TGTGCCAGCAGCACCGATTCGAACACTGAAGCTTTCTTT.

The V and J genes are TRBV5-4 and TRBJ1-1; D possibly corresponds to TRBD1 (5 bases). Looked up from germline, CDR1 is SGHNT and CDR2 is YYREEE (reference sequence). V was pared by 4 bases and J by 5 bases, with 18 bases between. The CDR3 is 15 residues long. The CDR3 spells CASSVSSGSNTEAFF. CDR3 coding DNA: TGTGCCAGCAGCGTGTCCTCAGGGTCAAATACTGAAGCTTTCTTT. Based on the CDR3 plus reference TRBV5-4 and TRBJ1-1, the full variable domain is ETGVTQSPTHLIKTRGQQVTLRCSSQSGHNTVSWYQQALGQGPQFIFQYYREEENGRGNFPPRFSGLQFPNYSSELNVNALELDDSALYLCASSVSSGSNTEAFFGQGTRLTVV.

The DNA for the CDR3 is TGTGCCAGCAGTGCGGGTAGAGAGACCCAGTACTTC. Its translation is CASSAGRETQYF. The genes are TRBV2 and TRBJ2-5; no reliable D call. V lost 4 bases and J lost 4, with 7 bases in between. Germline V lookup: CDR1 SNHLY, CDR2 FYNNEI. This CDR3 contains 12 residues.

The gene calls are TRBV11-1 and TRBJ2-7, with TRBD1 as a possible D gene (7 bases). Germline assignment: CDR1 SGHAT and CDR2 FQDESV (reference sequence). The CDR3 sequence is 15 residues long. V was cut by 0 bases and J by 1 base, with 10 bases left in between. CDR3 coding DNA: TGTGCCAGCAGCTTAGCTTCAGGGGGGTCCTACGAGCAGTACTTC. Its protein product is CASSLASGGSYEQYF. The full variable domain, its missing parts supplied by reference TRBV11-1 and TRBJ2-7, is EAEVAQSPRYKITEKSQAVAFWCDPISGHATLYWYRQILGQGPELLVQFQDESVVDDSQLPKDRFSAERLKGVDSTLKIQPAELGDSAMYLCASSLASGGSYEQYFGPGTRLTVT.

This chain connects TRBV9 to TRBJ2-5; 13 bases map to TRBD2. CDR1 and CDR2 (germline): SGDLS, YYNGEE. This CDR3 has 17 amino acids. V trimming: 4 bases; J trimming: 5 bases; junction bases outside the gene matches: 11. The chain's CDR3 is CASSPWGLAGIGETQYF. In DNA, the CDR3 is TGTGCCAGCAGCCCCTGGGGACTAGCGGGAATAGGGGAGACCCAGTACTTC.